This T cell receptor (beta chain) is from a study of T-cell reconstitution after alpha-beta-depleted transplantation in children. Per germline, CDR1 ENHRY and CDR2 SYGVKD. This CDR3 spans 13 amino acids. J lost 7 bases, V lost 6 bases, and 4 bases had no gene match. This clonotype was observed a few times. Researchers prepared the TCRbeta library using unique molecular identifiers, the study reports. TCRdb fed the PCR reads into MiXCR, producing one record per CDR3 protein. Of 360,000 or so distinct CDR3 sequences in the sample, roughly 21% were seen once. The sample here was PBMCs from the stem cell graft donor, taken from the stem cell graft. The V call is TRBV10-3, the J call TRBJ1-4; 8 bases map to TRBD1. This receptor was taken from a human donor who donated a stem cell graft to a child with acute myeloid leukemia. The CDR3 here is CAIRGQVGEKLFF. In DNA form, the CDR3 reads TGTGCCATCAGGGGACAGGTTGGTGAAAAACTGTTTTTT.